The clone carrying this TCR beta chain has more than one count but fewer than ten. Germline V CDR1 and CDR2: SQVTM, ANQGSEA. CDR3 length equals 13 residues. V shed 5 bases and J 2 bases; nucleotides not matched to a gene: 5. This entry is derived from a study of blood T cell repertoires in COVID-19. Study-level background: Whether acute or convalescent, the COVID-19 samples came from the United States, Italy and Spain. T cells, B-cell-depleted T cells, or PBMCs provided the cDNA or gDNA that served as material.

In the authors' workflow: Reference gene primer amplification in the assay estimated nucleated cell counts. Using immunoSEQ multiplex PCR, the repertoire was profiled, and TCRdb retains in-frame clones only, with some absent. The V and J calls and the clone size are those of that table, but D and trimming were determined from the DNA. The profile covers some 100,000 clones, with roughly 76% appearing a single time and 8% to 13% taken by the ten largest. The material sequenced was peripheral blood. The sequence derives from a human donor in a cohort sampled during active COVID-19. The chain recombines TRBV29-1 with TRBJ2-7; 8 bases fit TRBD1. The CDR3 DNA is TGCAGCGTTATGGGGACAGGCACCTACGAGCAGTACTTC. It translates to CSVMGTGTYEQYF.